The sample holds many counts of the clone carrying this TCR beta chain. TCRdb used MiXCR to reprocess the multiplex PCR reads, holding one entry per CDR3 protein. Of some 120,000 distinct CDR3 sequences in the sample, over 20% were seen once. The lymph nodes were axillary draining lymph nodes from breast cancer patients. This specimen comes from a study of breast tumors, draining lymph nodes, adjacent tissues. V lost 5 bases to trimming and J lost 2 bases, with 14 bases between them. Germline CDR1 SGHDT, CDR2 YYEEEE. The CDR3 loop spans 15 amino acids. Material for sequencing was axillary lymph node tissue. The chain joins TRBV5-6 to TRBJ1-5; D is unclear. The receptor's source is a female donor with breast cancer. Some clones in this sample may be carry-over from other donors' samples. CDR3: CASSVGLGGNQPQHF. The CDR3 region has the DNA TGTGCCAGCAGTGTAGGCTTGGGAGGCAATCAGCCCCAGCATTTT.